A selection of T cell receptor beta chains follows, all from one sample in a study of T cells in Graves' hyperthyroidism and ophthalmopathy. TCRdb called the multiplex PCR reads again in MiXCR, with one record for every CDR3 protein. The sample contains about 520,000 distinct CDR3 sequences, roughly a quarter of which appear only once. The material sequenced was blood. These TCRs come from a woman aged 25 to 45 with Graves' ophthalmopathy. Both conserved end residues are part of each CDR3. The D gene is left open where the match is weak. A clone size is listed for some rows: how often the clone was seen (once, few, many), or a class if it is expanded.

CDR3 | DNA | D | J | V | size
CASSSSDRHYEQYF | . | . | TRBJ2-7 | TRBV27 | many
CASWRGAMTGELFF | TGTGCCAGCTGGAGGGGGGCGATGACCGGGGAGCTGTTTTTT | . | TRBJ2-2 | TRBV6-5 | many
CASREPGQGRYEQYF | TGTGCCAGCAGAGAGCCGGGACAGGGGCGCTACGAGCAGTACTTC | TRBD1 | TRBJ2-7 | TRBV6-1 | .
CASSLGQGVNTEAFF | TGTGCCAGCAGCCTCGGACAGGGGGTTAACACTGAAGCTTTCTTT | TRBD1 | TRBJ1-1 | TRBV7-9 | many
CSAGGQGDQPQHF | TGCAGTGCAGGAGGACAGGGGGATCAGCCCCAGCATTTT | TRBD1 | TRBJ1-5 | TRBV20-1 | many
CASSYVGQGMNQPQHF | TGTGCCAGCAGTTACGTGGGCCAGGGGATGAATCAGCCCCAGCATTTT | . | TRBJ1-5 | TRBV6-5 | .
CASSPGPTNTEAFF | TGTGCCAGCTCTCCGGGACCCACGAACACTGAAGCTTTCTTT | . | TRBJ1-1 | TRBV18 | few
CASSLVRGLGEAFF | TGTGCCAGCAGCTTAGTAAGGGGGCTGGGTGAAGCTTTCTTT | TRBD1 | TRBJ1-1 | TRBV7-8 | many
CASSLARAKNIQYF | TGTGCCAGCAGTTTAGCTCGAGCCAAAAACATTCAGTACTTC | . | TRBJ2-4 | TRBV28 | few
CASRPAYMNTEAFF | TGCGCCAGCAGGCCAGCCTACATGAACACTGAAGCTTTCTTT | . | TRBJ1-1 | TRBV5-1 | many
CASSLGLGPANTGELFF | TGTGCCAGCAGCTTAGGGCTTGGGCCCGCGAACACCGGGGAGCTGTTTTTT | . | TRBJ2-2 | TRBV7-2 | .
CAWSSLVGAGGYTF | TGTGCCTGGAGTTCCCTTGTGGGGGCGGGAGGCTACACCTTC | . | TRBJ1-2 | TRBV30 | .
CASSRWTGMVSYNSPLHF | TGTGCCAGCAGCCGCTGGACAGGGATGGTTTCCTATAATTCACCCCTCCACTTT | TRBD1 | TRBJ1-6 | TRBV27 | .
CASSTSGSLDEQYF | TGTGCCAGTTCAACTAGCGGGAGTTTAGACGAGCAGTACTTC | TRBD2 | TRBJ2-7 | TRBV19 | .
CASSEGTVQETQYF | TGTGCCAGCAGTGAGGGGACGGTCCAAGAGACCCAGTACTTC | . | TRBJ2-5 | TRBV6-1 | many
CAISESQARYTF | TGTGCCATCAGTGAGTCCCAGGCTCGCTACACCTTC | . | TRBJ1-2 | TRBV10-3 | .
CASRPGLGDQETQYF | TGTGCCAGCAGACCGGGACTAGGGGATCAGGAGACCCAGTACTTC | TRBD2 | TRBJ2-5 | TRBV27 | many